These 21 T cell receptor beta chains were all obtained from the same sample, sequenced in a study of cytomegalovirus exposure and HLA in healthy donors. In the PCR, 60 Vbeta and 13 Jbeta primers were used. Profiling relied on immunoSEQ multiplex PCR, and the TCRdb table lists in-frame clones only, not all of them. The table lists about 92,000 clones, about three quarters of them singletons, with around 7.8% in the top ten. The specimen sequenced was PBMCs. These receptors all come from a middle-aged man in good health and CMV-seropositive.

The chain carries TRBV7-8 and TRBJ2-7; D is uncertain. CDR3 length: 12 amino acids. The germline V gene has CDR1 SGHVS and CDR2 FQNEAQ. V lost 2 bases, J lost 2 bases, and 4 bases lay in between. DNA for the CDR3: TGTGCCAGCAGCTTAAGCACCTACGAGCAGTACTTC. Residues: CASSLSTYEQYF.

This clone appeared once. The chain is built from TRBV6-5 and TRBJ1-1, with a weak D call TRBD1 (5 bases). This CDR3 region has 13 residues. The V and J ends lost 6 bases and 3 bases respectively, with 11 bases between them. The germline gives CDR1 MNHEY, CDR2 SVGAGI. The CDR3 DNA sequence: TGTGCCAGCAGCCGACGGGGGGACACTGAAGCTTTCTTT. Protein sequence: CASSRRGDTEAFF.

The chain is built from TRBV19 and TRBJ2-4; D perhaps matches TRBD1 (6 bases). Germline values: CDR1 LNHDA, CDR2 SQIVND (reference sequence). Trimming took off 5 bases at V and 4 bases at J, with 12 bases between the two ends. This CDR3 has 14 residues. CDR3 nucleotide sequence: TGTGCCAGTAGTCTCTGGCAGGGGAAAAACATTCAGTACTTC. Translation: CASSLWQGKNIQYF.

The J gene is TRBJ1-4, the V gene TRBV9; tentatively, D is TRBD1 (6 bases). CDR1 is SGDLS and CDR2 is YYNGEE in the germline V gene. V was shortened by 0 bases and J by 8 bases, with 14 bases between the two germline ends. The CDR3 is made up of 15 amino acids. The CDR3 sequence is CASSVAPRGGEKLFF. The CDR3 DNA reads as TGTGCCAGCAGCGTAGCTCCCAGGGGAGGGGAAAAACTGTTTTTT.

The V gene is TRBV30, the J gene TRBJ2-7; 8 bases agree with TRBD1. The CDR3 has 13 amino acids. Germline V gene lookup returns CDR1 GTSNPN and CDR2 SVGIG (reference sequence). The V gene end was trimmed by 4 bases and the J gene end by 7 bases; junction bases not matched to a gene: 9. CDR3 sequence: CAWIRQGAGEQYF. The CDR3 DNA sequence: TGTGCCTGGATCCGGCAGGGGGCAGGTGAGCAGTACTTC.

CDR3 sequence (DNA): TGTGCCAGCAGTTTCCCTAGCGGGGGGATATACGAGCAGTACTTC. Residues: CASSFPSGGIYEQYF. The V call is TRBV28, the J call TRBJ2-7; TRBD2 matches 11 bases. CDR1 MDHEN and CDR2 SYDVKM come from the germline V gene. With V trimmed by 3 bases and J by 4 bases, 5 bases remained unmatched. The CDR3 length is 15 residues.

The chain has TRBV27 and TRBJ1-1; 11 nucleotides match TRBD1. The CDR3 contains 16 residues. The germline CDR1 and CDR2 sequences are MNHEY and SMNVEV (reference sequence). Trimming removed 6 bases from V and 4 bases from J; junction bases left unmatched: 10. The CDR3: CASSTFRTGGITEAFF. The CDR3 DNA reads TGTGCCAGCAGCACCTTTAGGACAGGGGGCATCACTGAAGCTTTCTTT.

The chain carries TRBV29-1 and TRBJ2-2, with D perhaps matching TRBD2 (7 bases). The length of the CDR3 is 14 residues. Germline V gene sequence: CDR1 SQVTM, CDR2 ANQGSEA. V was cut by 4 bases and J by 3 bases, with 12 bases left in between. The CDR3 DNA reads TGCAGCGTTGGGGAGGGGGGGTACACCGGGGAGCTGTTTTTT. Translation gives CSVGEGGYTGELFF.

The V call is TRBV5-5, the J call TRBJ2-3; 8 bases fit TRBD2. This CDR3 region has 17 residues. The trim removed 0 bases at V and 0 bases at J, leaving 6 bases unmatched. The germline CDR1 and CDR2 sequences are SGHKS and YYEKEE (reference sequence). CDR3 residues: CASSLVRGGTSTDTQYF. CDR3 coding DNA: TGTGCCAGCAGCTTGGTGCGCGGGGGGACTAGCACAGATACGCAGTATTTT.

V and J are TRBV6-1 and TRBJ2-7; possible D gene TRBD1, 5 bases. CDR3 size: 14 residues. V lost 6 bases to trimming and J lost 1 base, with 13 bases between them. Per germline, CDR1 MNHNS and CDR2 SASEGT. The CDR3, as DNA: TGTGCCAGCAGGTCTCAGGGATCTTCCTACGAGCAGTACTTC. Amino acid sequence: CASRSQGSSYEQYF.

The CDR3 loop is CASSNRLAGGQETQYF. The CDR3 coding sequence is TGTGCCAGTAGTAACCGGCTAGCGGGGGGGCAAGAGACCCAGTACTTC. This chain connects TRBV19 to TRBJ2-5; 12 nucleotides line up with TRBD2. The CDR3 totals 16 residues. With V trimmed by 4 bases and J by 2 bases, 5 bases remained unmatched. Germline CDR1 reads LNHDA; CDR2 reads SQIVND (reference sequence).

Comments on this clone: An end of the junction differs from the germline gene, which may be a read error. The rearrangement uses TRBV27 and TRBJ1-6; no definite D call. CDR1 and CDR2 from the germline V gene are MNHEY and SMNVEV (reference sequence). This CDR3 contains 13 residues. The CDR3: CASRSWEDSPLNF. DNA of the CDR3: TGTGCCAGCAGATCTTGGGAGGATTCACCCCTCAACTTT.

The chain couples TRBV4-1 to TRBJ2-7; possible D gene TRBD2, 6 bases. The germline gives CDR1 MGHRA, CDR2 YSYEKL. The V and J ends lost 1 base and 3 bases respectively, with 16 bases between them. The CDR3 length is 16 residues. The CDR3 bases are TGCGCCAGCAGCCAAGTAGTTTTGGTCGGGGGCTACGAGCAGTACTTC. Translation: CASSQVVLVGGYEQYF.

The chain is built from TRBV5-1 and TRBJ2-3; TRBD1 aligns across 8 bases. CDR1 is SGHRS, CDR2 YFSETQ, per germline. CDR3 length equals 15 residues. The V segment lost 4 bases and the J segment 4 bases; nucleotides outside the gene matches: 8. The CDR3: CASSPQGEIADTQYF. The CDR3 DNA follows: TGCGCCAGCAGCCCACAGGGGGAAATAGCAGATACGCAGTATTTT.

J is TRBJ1-5 and V is TRBV25-1; no reliable D call. Germline V gene lookup returns CDR1 MGHDK and CDR2 SYGVNS. The CDR3 is 18 amino acids. The V end was cut by 2 bases, the J end by 6 bases, with 23 bases between. CDR3 DNA: TGTGCCAGCAGTGAAGACGACCGGAGTTGGGGAGTTGGTCAGCCCCAGCATTTT. Translation gives CASSEDDRSWGVGQPQHF.

V usage is TRBV9 and J usage is TRBJ1-6; D unclear. The germline V gene encodes CDR1 SGDLS and CDR2 YYNGEE. V shed 1 base and J shed 7 bases, with 15 bases lying between them. This CDR3 has 16 amino acids. CDR3 region: CASSVSGGPPNSPLHF. The CDR3, as DNA: TGTGCCAGCAGCGTAAGCGGAGGGCCTCCCAATTCACCCCTCCACTTT.

The chain has TRBV30 and TRBJ1-2, with 8 positions matching TRBD1. This CDR3 comprises 13 residues. Germline assignment: CDR1 GTSNPN and CDR2 SVGIG (reference sequence). The V segment lost 7 bases and the J segment 6 bases; nucleotides outside the gene matches: 10. CDR3 nucleotides: TGTGCCTCCAACCCCCCCAGGGGGCATGGCTACACCTTC. The encoded protein is CASNPPRGHGYTF.

The genes are TRBV7-3 and TRBJ2-6; TRBD1 matches 8 bases. Germline CDR1 reads SGHTA; CDR2 reads FQGTGA. The length of the CDR3 is 17 residues. J lost 0 bases, V lost 5 bases, and 6 bases had no gene match. The CDR3, as DNA: TGTGCCAGCAGCCCTGGGACAGGTAGCTCTGGGGCCAACGTCCTGACTTTC. It translates to CASSPGTGSSGANVLTF. The full variable domain, in which reference TRBV7-3 and TRBJ2-6 provide the parts outside the CDR3, is GAGVSQTPSNKVTEKGKYVELRCDPISGHTALYWYRQSLGQGPEFLIYFQGTGAADDSGLPNDRFFAVRPEGSVSTLKIQRTERGDSAVYLCASSPGTGSSGANVLTFGAGSRLTVL.

V is TRBV28 and J is TRBJ1-4, with 7 bases lining up with TRBD1. CDR1 and CDR2 (germline): MDHEN, SYDVKM. The CDR3 contains 12 residues. Losses at the gene ends were 6 bases for V and 8 bases for J; bases not matched to a gene: 3. CDR3 region: CASRQGYEKLFF. The CDR3 DNA reads TGTGCCAGCAGACAGGGGTACGAAAAACTGTTTTTT.

The chain joins TRBV7-2 to TRBJ1-4; 8 nucleotides line up with TRBD1. There are 14 residues in the CDR3. Trimming took 5 bases from V and 8 from J; bases not matched to a gene: 7. CDR1 and CDR2 from the germline V gene are SGHTA and FQGNSA. The CDR3 loop reads CASSLQGAGEKLFF. The CDR3 region has the DNA TGTGCCAGCAGCCTCCAGGGGGCGGGAGAAAAACTGTTTTTT.

The V gene is TRBV11-2, the J gene TRBJ1-1; no firm D call. This CDR3 contains 16 residues. The germline gives CDR1 SGHAT, CDR2 FQNNGV. V was cut by 2 bases and J by 3 bases, with 16 bases left in between. CDR3 protein: CASSLSVKLRDTEAFF. The CDR3 DNA is TGTGCCAGCAGCTTATCGGTCAAATTGCGGGACACTGAAGCTTTCTTT.